This TCR beta chain was sequenced during a study of T cells after yellow fever vaccination. This clonotype was picked up a small number of times. Its antigen is unidentified. Deletions cut 6 bases from V and 8 bases from J, with 13 bases between. CDR3 length equals 13 residues. CDR1 and CDR2 from the germline V gene are MNHNS and SASEGT. Study-wide results and limits: Peaking on day 5 versus 15, the secondary response was faster but weaker. In post-booster samples, most primary-vaccination clones reappeared (roughly 96% CD4, 88% CD8). Abundant bulk-population clonotypes could contaminate the FACS-sorted repertoires.

A universal primer site and UMIs were added as TCR cDNA was made by 5'RACE template switching. TCRdb fed the 5' RACE reads into MiXCR, producing one record per CDR3 protein. The sample includes just under 600,000 distinct CDR3 sequences, roughly 14% of them seen just once. This sequence originates from a man under 40 who received the YFV17D yellow fever vaccine. This sequence joins TRBV6-1 and TRBJ1-4; D is ambiguous. The sequences come from PBMCs, collected on the day of the yellow fever booster vaccination. As DNA, the CDR3 is TGTGCCAGCAGCCCCACTTCTAGGGAAAAACTGTTTTTT. Protein product: CASSPTSREKLFF.